This T cell receptor (beta chain) was sequenced for a study of OX40 agonist ivuxolimab in advanced cancers. Study findings and constraints: Both CD4+ and CD8+ T cell populations in blood had undergone clonal expansion by week 6 at 0.1 to 3.0 mg/kg. Part of the nonresponder group also had normalized T-cell clonal expansion that was low.

Of note for this clone: The target antigen is unknown.

The CDR3 is 16 residues long. V lost 3 bases and J 3 bases, leaving 16 bases between the germline ends. CDR1 is SGHNT and CDR2 is YYREEE in the germline V gene (reference sequence). Here immunoSEQ multiplex PCR was the method, and the copy in TCRdb shows in-frame clones only, minus some. The data contain about 61,000 clones, 75% to 90% of them seen just once; the ten biggest clones take up 1.5% to 2%. Autoimmune disease history or systemic immunosuppression barred patients. The sequence came from an adult with an advanced solid tumor such as melanoma, head and neck, liver or kidney cancer. V and J are TRBV5-4 and TRBJ2-1; perhaps TRBD1 as D (7 bases). The sample here was CD4+ or CD8+ T cells sorted from blood, taken in a trial of the OX40 agonist ivuxolimab. The CDR3 DNA sequence: TGTGCCAGCAGCTCAGGGGGGACCTTTAGCTACAATGAGCAGTTCTTC. This translates into CASSSGGTFSYNEQFF.